This passage covers 20 T cell receptor beta chains from one sample sequenced in a study of shared clonotypes between healthy human individuals. The repertoire was sequenced with immunoSEQ multiplex PCR; TCRdb's copy has only in-frame clones and lacks some. Of approximately 400,000 clones listed, 95% to 97% are singletons. Sequencing was carried out using memory CD8+ T cells sorted from blood. Stated subset: CD45RO+ cells pooled with CCR7-negative TemRA cells. The receptors stem from a man under 40 in good health.

This chain joins TRBV27 and TRBJ1-3; 9 nucleotides match TRBD1. Germline loops: CDR1 MNHEY, CDR2 SMNVEV (reference sequence). V lost 9 bases and J lost 7; bases outside the gene matches: 1. There are 11 residues in the CDR3. This CDR3 reads CARGTGNTIYF. The CDR3 DNA is TGTGCCAGGGGGACAGGGAACACCATATATTTT.

The chain has TRBV27 and TRBJ1-5; D is unclear. CDR3 length: 13 amino acids. V lost 8 bases, J lost 3 bases, and 11 bases lay in between. The germline V gene has CDR1 MNHEY and CDR2 SMNVEV (reference sequence). The CDR3 loop reads CASRPDFNQPQHF. The CDR3 DNA follows: TGTGCCAGCCGTCCGGATTTCAATCAGCCCCAGCATTTT.

The chain employs TRBV7-6 and TRBJ2-7, with 7 bases identical to TRBD1. Trimming cost V 5 bases and J 4 bases; bases outside gene matches: 14. Per germline, CDR1 SGHVS and CDR2 FNYEAQ. This CDR3 comprises 16 residues. The CDR3 DNA is TGTGCCAGCAGCGTGAGACAGGGAAGAAACTATTACGAGCAGTACTTC. Protein product: CASSVRQGRNYYEQYF.

Points on this clone: Within the sample, other DNA sequences also encode this same CDR3. The rearrangement uses TRBV9 and TRBJ2-5; 9 nucleotides match TRBD1. Per the germline V gene, CDR1 is SGDLS and CDR2 is YYNGEE. This CDR3 comprises 18 residues. V lost 0 bases, J lost 2 bases, and 11 bases stayed unmatched. The chain's CDR3 is CASSVGLPGQGVQETQYF. CDR3 nucleotide sequence: TGTGCCAGCAGCGTAGGGCTCCCGGGACAGGGCGTGCAAGAGACCCAGTACTTC. The full variable domain, with the rest looked up from reference TRBV9 and TRBJ2-5, is DSGVTQTPKHLITATGQRVTLRCSPRSGDLSVYWYQQSLDQGLQFLIQYYNGEERAKGNILERFSAQQFPDLHSELNLSSLELGDSALYFCASSVGLPGQGVQETQYFGPGTRLLVL.

The chain is built from TRBV29-1 and TRBJ2-7; 8 bases match TRBD1. Looked up from germline, CDR1 is SQVTM and CDR2 is ANQGSEA. J lost 2 bases, V lost 4 bases, and 16 bases had no gene match. The CDR3 has 17 residues. CDR3 loop: CSVGDRYLQLGTYEQYF. CDR3 bases: TGCAGCGTTGGGGACAGGTACCTACAACTGGGGACCTACGAGCAGTACTTC.

The CDR3 DNA reads as TGTGCCAGCAGCTTAGTCCCCGGGGTGGGGGGCTACACCTTC. Translation gives CASSLVPGVGGYTF. This chain links TRBV7-2 with TRBJ1-2, with D uncertain. V was shortened by 1 base and J by 8 bases, with 14 bases between the two germline ends. Germline V gives CDR1 SGHTA, CDR2 FQGNSA. CDR3 size: 14 residues.

The gene calls are TRBV28 and TRBJ2-7; D uncertain. Between the trimmed V and J ends, which lost 1 base and 7 bases, there was a span of 8 bases. CDR3 length: 12 amino acids. Germline V gives CDR1 MDHEN, CDR2 SYDVKM. CDR3 sequence (DNA): TGTGCCAGCAGTTTATTCCTCGCTGAGCAGTACTTC. It yields the protein CASSLFLAEQYF.

This chain connects TRBV27 to TRBJ1-2; D is unresolved. CDR1 and CDR2 (germline): MNHEY, SMNVEV (reference sequence). This CDR3 has 12 residues. Trimming shortened V by 5 bases and J by 2 bases, and 6 bases separated the two germline ends. CDR3 sequence reads: CASSSRNYGYTF. CDR3 nucleotides: TGTGCCAGCAGTAGCAGGAACTATGGCTACACCTTC.

The chain uses TRBV5-4 and TRBJ2-7; D is unclear. This CDR3 region has 14 residues. Germline-derived CDR1 and CDR2 are SGHNT and YYREEE (reference sequence). Trimming stripped 0 bases from V and 1 base from J, with 8 bases between. The CDR3 DNA sequence: TGTGCCAGCAGCTTGGTGGGCAGGTCCTACGAGCAGTACTTC. Translation: CASSLVGRSYEQYF. Complete variable domain (other parts from reference TRBV5-4 and TRBJ2-7): ETGVTQSPTHLIKTRGQQVTLRCSSQSGHNTVSWYQQALGQGPQFIFQYYREEENGRGNFPPRFSGLQFPNYSSELNVNALELDDSALYLCASSLVGRSYEQYFGPGTRLTVT.

V is TRBV28 and J is TRBJ1-5; no firm D call. The germline V gene has CDR1 MDHEN and CDR2 SYDVKM. This CDR3 region has 14 residues. Trimming took 2 bases from V and 3 from J, leaving 8 bases between them. The CDR3 nucleotides read TGTGCCAGCAGTTTAGGCGGGCACAATCAGCCCCAGCATTTT. Translation: CASSLGGHNQPQHF.

The DNA of the CDR3 is TGTGCCAGCAGCCAATCTGACCCAGCTGGAAACACCATATATTTT. As protein: CASSQSDPAGNTIYF. J is TRBJ1-3 and V is TRBV16; no reliable D call. The CDR3 covers 15 residues. From germline, CDR1 is KGHSY and CDR2 FQNENV. Trimming cost V 0 bases and J 2 bases, with 8 bases left between them.

J is TRBJ1-5 and V is TRBV19, with 7 bases matching TRBD1. This CDR3 region has 17 residues. CDR1 and CDR2 (germline): LNHDA, SQIVND (reference sequence). After removal of 5 bases from V and 2 bases from J, the junction contained 12 bases not matched to a gene. CDR3: CASSFTGVGVGNQPQHF. CDR3 bases: TGTGCCAGTAGTTTTACAGGGGTAGGGGTAGGCAATCAGCCCCAGCATTTT. Complete variable domain (other parts from reference TRBV19 and TRBJ1-5): DGGITQSPKYLFRKEGQNVTLSCEQNLNHDAMYWYRQDPGQGLRLIYYSQIVNDFQKGDIAEGYSVSREKKESFPLTVTSAQKNPTAFYLCASSFTGVGVGNQPQHFGDGTRLSIL.

The rearrangement uses TRBV16 and TRBJ2-1; perhaps TRBD2 as D (6 bases). This CDR3 region has 15 residues. Germline CDR1 is KGHSY and CDR2 is FQNENV. V lost 10 bases and J lost 5, with 21 bases in between. The CDR3 nucleotides are TGTGCCAACGTTGTACCGGGACTTCTAAACAATGAGCAGTTCTTC. Encoded protein: CANVVPGLLNNEQFF.

The V gene is TRBV27, the J gene TRBJ1-5; 8 bases agree with TRBD1. The ends lost 7 bases at V and 2 bases at J; junction bases unmatched: 4. This CDR3 has 14 amino acids. CDR1 and CDR2 from the germline V gene are MNHEY and SMNVEV (reference sequence). The CDR3 loop reads CASIGQGGNQPQHF. CDR3 coding DNA: TGTGCCAGCATAGGACAGGGCGGCAATCAGCCCCAGCATTTT.

The V and J genes are TRBV30 and TRBJ1-3; D is undetermined. CDR3 size: 13 residues. Germline CDR1 reads GTSNPN; CDR2 reads SVGIG (reference sequence). Trimming took 3 bases from V and 1 from J, leaving 7 bases between them. CDR3 DNA sequence: TGTGCCTGGAGGAGGAAGTCTGGAAACACCATATATTTT. Amino acids: CAWRRKSGNTIYF.

This rearrangement joins TRBV5-1 to TRBJ1-5, with D possibly matching TRBD1 (5 bases). This CDR3 comprises 13 residues. The V and J ends lost 4 bases and 5 bases respectively, with 10 bases between them. The germline V gene encodes CDR1 SGHRS and CDR2 YFSETQ. This CDR3 reads CASSAEGYQPQHF. Written as DNA, the CDR3 is TGCGCCAGCAGCGCCGAGGGGTATCAGCCCCAGCATTTT.

The rearrangement joins TRBV5-4 to TRBJ2-4; D might be TRBD2 (5 bases). The CDR3 has 12 amino acids. V was pared by 3 bases and J by 15 bases, with 16 bases between. CDR1 is SGHNT, CDR2 YYREEE, per germline (reference sequence). CDR3 nucleotides: TGTGCCAGCAGCTCGGGCGGGCGGACTCCGTACTTC. Encoded protein: CASSSGGRTPYF. The variable domain in full, with the rest retrieved from reference TRBV5-4 and TRBJ2-4, is ETGVTQSPTHLIKTRGQQVTLRCSSQSGHNTVSWYQQALGQGPQFIFQYYREEENGRGNFPPRFSGLQFPNYSSELNVNALELDDSALYLCASSSGGRTPYFGAGTRLSVL.

The chain is built from TRBV9 and TRBJ2-1; 7 bases are a match to TRBD2. This CDR3 comprises 16 residues. Germline loops: CDR1 SGDLS, CDR2 YYNGEE. V trimming: 1 base; J trimming: 4 bases; junction bases outside the gene matches: 8. The CDR3, as DNA: TGTGCCAGCAGCGTAAGGCGGGAGTCAAATTACAATGAGCAGTTCTTC. Translating gives CASSVRRESNYNEQFF. Looking up the rest from reference TRBV9 and TRBJ2-1 gives the full variable domain: DSGVTQTPKHLITATGQRVTLRCSPRSGDLSVYWYQQSLDQGLQFLIQYYNGEERAKGNILERFSAQQFPDLHSELNLSSLELGDSALYFCASSVRRESNYNEQFFGPGTRLTVL.

The J gene is TRBJ2-7, the V gene TRBV5-4, with D unresolved. The CDR3 totals 13 residues. Trimming cost V 0 bases and J 3 bases, with 7 bases left between them. Germline V gene sequence: CDR1 SGHNT, CDR2 YYREEE (reference sequence). CDR3 in DNA: TGTGCCAGCAGCTTGGACCCATACTACGAGCAGTACTTC. Translating gives CASSLDPYYEQYF.

The chain links TRBV6-4 to TRBJ2-2; the D call may be TRBD1 or TRBD2 (5 bases each). V was clipped by 5 bases and J by 4 bases, with 14 bases between them. This CDR3 comprises 15 residues. Germline CDR1 reads MRHNA; CDR2 reads SNTAGT. The chain's CDR3 is CASSSTGASTGELFF. In nucleotides, the CDR3 is TGTGCCAGCAGTAGCACCGGGGCTTCCACCGGGGAGCTGTTTTTT.